This TCR beta chain was profiled in a study of OX40 agonist ivuxolimab in advanced cancers. On the study more broadly: An agonistic anti-OX40 (CD134) antibody, ivuxolimab, was used to treat the patients. Dose-escalation cases comprised hepatocellular carcinoma, melanoma, renal cell or head and neck cancer. From roughly 20 to 85 years was the age range, with a mean of 60 years, and 70% to 85% were male.

As regards this clone: The antigen remains unidentified.

CDR3 length: 14 residues. V shed 3 bases and J shed 0 bases, with 5 bases lying between them. In germline, CDR1 is MDHEN, CDR2 SYDVKM. Study-wide results and limits: Among T cells, CD8+ cells averaged more expanded clones than CD4+ cells.

The assay was immunoSEQ multiplex PCR, and TCRdb's table has in-frame clones only and misses some. Of some 57,000 clones listed, 92% are singletons. The sequence derives from an adult with an advanced solid tumor such as melanoma, head and neck, liver or kidney cancer. The V gene is TRBV28, the J gene TRBJ1-4; D ambiguous. Source: CD4+ or CD8+ T cells sorted from blood, taken in a trial of the OX40 agonist ivuxolimab. The CDR3 region is CASSFPTTNEKLFF. The CDR3 DNA reads as TGTGCCAGCAGTTTTCCCACAACTAATGAAAAACTGTTTTTT.